This is a list of T cell receptor beta chains from one sample in a study of blood T cell repertoires in COVID-19. Sequencing used immunoSEQ multiplex PCR; TCRdb keeps in-frame clones, though not all of them. The sample has roughly 86,000 clones, approximately 86% seen once. The sequenced sample consisted of peripheral blood. The receptors shown here come from an elderly woman with COVID-19, enrolled during active disease. Each CDR3 is given with its conserved first and last residue. Each record gives: V gene, J gene, clone size, D gene, CDR3 DNA, CDR3 protein. The D gene is left open where the match is weak. Size is omitted from some rows. Given values are once, few, many or a class for expanded clones.

>TRBV7-2|TRBJ1-6|.|TRBD1
TGTGCCAGCAGCTTAGTTCGGACAGGGGACCCCTTATTAGGTTCACCCCTCCACTTT
CASSLVRTGDPLLGSPLHF
>TRBV4-2|TRBJ2-3|.|TRBD2
TGTGCCAGCAGCCACGCGGGACTAGCGGTTTCAGATACGCAGTATTTT
CASSHAGLAVSDTQYF
>TRBV12-3/TRBV12-4|TRBJ2-1|.|.
TGTGCCAGCAGTTTAGCGCCTAGGTATGAGCAGTTCTTC
CASSLAPRYEQFF
>TRBV27|TRBJ2-6|.|TRBD1
TGTGCCAGCAGAGACAGGGGGATGAGCTCTGGGGCCAACGTCCTGACTTTC
CASRDRGMSSGANVLTF
>TRBV7-3|TRBJ2-1|.|.
TGTGCCAGCAGCTTAGAGTGGAGACTGGCCAACGAGCAGTTCTTC
CASSLEWRLANEQFF
>TRBV29-1|TRBJ1-3|.|TRBD1
TGCAGCGTCGAGGACAGGGCTGGAAACACCATATATTTT
CSVEDRAGNTIYF
>TRBV19|TRBJ2-1|.|TRBD1
TGTGCCAGTAGGCGGACAGGGGCGAGCGACAATGAGCAGTTCTTC
CASRRTGASDNEQFF
>TRBV29-1|TRBJ2-3|once|TRBD2
TGCAGCGCCAGCGGGAGAGGGGCCACAGATACGCAGTATTTT
CSASGRGATDTQYF
>TRBV28|TRBJ1-2|.|TRBD1
TGTGCCAGCAGTTTCCCGCCGGGACAGGGGAACTATGGCTACACCTTC
CASSFPPGQGNYGYTF
>TRBV18|TRBJ2-4|.|.
TGTGCCAGCTCACCGACAGGAAAAAACATTCAGTACTTC
CASSPTGKNIQYF
>TRBV5-1|TRBJ1-2|.|TRBD1
TGCGCCAGCAGCCCACAGGGGGCAGGCTATGGCTACACCTTC
CASSPQGAGYGYTF
>TRBV11-2|TRBJ2-1|.|TRBD2
TGTGCCAGCAGCTTAAGACTAGCGGGAGGCTACAATGAGCAGTTCTTC
CASSLRLAGGYNEQFF
>TRBV27|TRBJ1-6|few|TRBD1
TGTGCCAGCAGTTTGGACAGGGTGGGCCTCCACTTT
CASSLDRVGLHF
>TRBV3-1/TRBV3-2|TRBJ1-1|few|TRBD1
TGTGCCAGCAGTCTGCTCCAGGGGGCTGAAGCTTTCTTT
CASSLLQGAEAFF
>TRBV15|TRBJ2-7|.|.
TGTGCCACCAGCAGAGAGACAGGTGGGCAGTACTTC
CATSRETGGQYF
>TRBV5-1|TRBJ2-5|.|TRBD2
TGCGCCAGCAGCTTGGCCCTAGCGGGAGGCGGAGAGACCCAGTACTTC
CASSLALAGGGETQYF
>TRBV24-1|TRBJ2-5|.|TRBD2
TGTGCCACCAGCGTACTAGCGGTCCAAGAGACCCAGTACTTC
CATSVLAVQETQYF
>TRBV12-3/TRBV12-4|TRBJ2-2|.|.
TGTGCCACCAGACAGGTGGGGACCGGGGAGCTGTTTTTT
CATRQVGTGELFF
>TRBV6-2/TRBV6-3|TRBJ2-7|.|.
TGTGCCAGCAGCTCAGATTCCTCGACTACCATCTGGCCATTCAAGCAGTACTTC
CASSSDSSTTIWPFKQYF
>TRBV24-1|TRBJ2-7|.|TRBD1
TGTGCCACCAGATACAGGGGAATTTGCGAGCAGTACTTC
CATRYRGICEQYF
>TRBV5-4|TRBJ1-1|.|TRBD1
TGTGCCAGCAGCCCGAGGGACAGGGTAGGACCTGAAGCTTTCTTT
CASSPRDRVGPEAFF
>TRBV5-1|TRBJ2-1|.|TRBD2
TGCGCCAGCAGCTTGGGACTAGCGAAAGATGAGCAGTTCTTC
CASSLGLAKDEQFF
>TRBV5-1|TRBJ1-1|.|.
TGCGCCAGCAGCTTGGAGTGGAGTTCTGAAGCTTTCTTT
CASSLEWSSEAFF
>TRBV4-2|TRBJ1-4|.|.
TGTGCCAGCAGCCGAATCGACGGGGGGCGTGAAAAACTGTTTTTT
CASSRIDGGREKLFF
>TRBV20-1|TRBJ1-5|.|TRBD1
TGCAGTGCTAGTCAAGGTCCCGGGACAGGGAGTCAGCCCCAGCATTTT
CSASQGPGTGSQPQHF
>TRBV7-8|TRBJ1-2|.|.
TGTGCCAGCAGCTGGGGGGGAGGTAGCGGCTACACCTTC
CASSWGGGSGYTF
>TRBV2|TRBJ2-3|.|.
TGTGCCAGCAGTGCAGGGGTTACAGATACGCAGTATTTT
CASSAGVTDTQYF
>TRBV5-1|TRBJ2-1|.|TRBD1
TGCGCCAGCAGCTTGCAACCGGGACAGGGGGTCGATGAGCAGTTCTTC
CASSLQPGQGVDEQFF
>TRBV19|TRBJ1-2|.|TRBD1
TGTGCCAGTAGCCTGGACGGGGACAGCTATGGCTACACCTTC
CASSLDGDSYGYTF
>TRBV5-4|TRBJ2-3|.|TRBD1
TGTGCCAGCAGCTTGGGACAGGGCGCAGATACGCAGTATTTT
CASSLGQGADTQYF
>TRBV9|TRBJ1-2|.|.
TGTGCCAGCAGCGTAGGTGGGGACATAGGGGGCTACACCTTC
CASSVGGDIGGYTF
>TRBV6-1|TRBJ2-7|few|TRBD1
TGTGCCAGCAGTGAAGCGGGACAGGGTATCTACGAGCAGTACTTC
CASSEAGQGIYEQYF
>TRBV2|TRBJ1-5|few|TRBD1
TGTGCCAGCAGTGGGACAGGGGAACAGCCCCAGCATTTT
CASSGTGEQPQHF
>TRBV7-3|TRBJ2-2|few|.
TGTGCCAGCAGGGCCGCGGGGTCCGGGGAGCTGTTTTTT
CASRAAGSGELFF
>TRBV11-2|TRBJ2-7|.|TRBD1
TGTGCCAGCAGCAACCGGGACAGGGGGTTCCCGGTCCACGAGCAGTACTTC
CASSNRDRGFPVHEQYF
>TRBV2|TRBJ2-5|.|.
TGTGCCAGCAGTGAACTCCGGGAGACCCAGTACTTC
CASSELRETQYF
>TRBV15|TRBJ1-3|.|TRBD1
TGTGCCACCAGCAGAGACCGGACAGGGATTGGAAACACCATATATTTT
CATSRDRTGIGNTIYF
>TRBV2|TRBJ2-7|once|TRBD2
TGTGCCAGCAGTGAGGTGGGGCTAGCGGTTTCCTACGAGCAGTACTTC
CASSEVGLAVSYEQYF
>TRBV3-1/TRBV3-2|TRBJ2-7|.|.
TGTGCCAGCAGCCCCCTGGCGACTTGGAGGGGCTACGAGCAGTACTTC
CASSPLATWRGYEQYF
>TRBV3-1/TRBV3-2|TRBJ2-7|.|.
TGTGCCAGCAGCCAAGCGGGAGTGTCGCCTAGTAAGTACTTC
CASSQAGVSPSKYF
>TRBV9|TRBJ1-2|.|TRBD1
TGTGCCAGCAGCGGACGGACAGGGGAACACTCGAATGGCTACACCTTC
CASSGRTGEHSNGYTF
>TRBV5-6|TRBJ1-5|.|.
TGTGCCAGCAGCTTGGCGGGGGGCGCAGGACAGCCCCAGCATTTT
CASSLAGGAGQPQHF
>TRBV5-1|TRBJ1-1|.|.
TGCGCCAGCAGGCCGATTGAGGTACCGAACACTGAAGCTTTCTTT
CASRPIEVPNTEAFF
>TRBV20-1|TRBJ2-7|.|TRBD2
TGCAGTGCTAGTTGGACTAGCGGGAGCTACGAGCAGTACTTC
CSASWTSGSYEQYF
>TRBV5-4|TRBJ2-2|once|TRBD2
TGTGCCAGCAGAGGGACTAGCGGGAGTTTAGCCGGGGAGCTGTTTTTT
CASRGTSGSLAGELFF
>TRBV7-8|TRBJ2-6|.|TRBD2
TGTGCCAGCAGCTTAGCGATGCTAGCGGGGGGCTCTGGGGCCAACGTCCTGACTTTC
CASSLAMLAGGSGANVLTF
>TRBV3-1/TRBV3-2|TRBJ2-7|.|.
TGTGCCAGCAGCCAGGAGACCTACGAGCAGTACTTC
CASSQETYEQYF
>TRBV9|TRBJ1-3|.|.
TGTGCCAGCAAGGACAGCAGCTCTGGAAACACCATATATTTT
CASKDSSSGNTIYF